Following are 17 T cell receptor beta chains from one sample sequenced in a study of CD8 T cells in Susac syndrome. After extraction with the RNeasy kit, about 0.5 to 1 ug of the RNA was reverse transcribed using random hexamers. One entry per CDR3 protein results from TCRdb running MiXCR on the immunoSEQ multiplex PCR reads. The sample has 200,000 or so distinct CDR3 sequences; nearly 95% are singletons. The sample consisted of CD4+ T cells from PBMCs. These receptors were collected from a human donor with multiple sclerosis.

This chain uses TRBV29-1 with TRBJ2-5; 10 bases map to TRBD2. This CDR3 region has 13 residues. The V segment lost 7 bases and the J segment 3 bases; nucleotides outside the gene matches: 5. Germline-derived CDR1 and CDR2 are SQVTM and ANQGSEA. CDR3 protein: CSAAGGTKETQYF. CDR3 nucleotide sequence: TGCAGCGCAGCGGGGGGGACAAAAGAGACCCAGTACTTC.

V usage is TRBV30 and J usage is TRBJ1-1, with unresolved D. With 8 bases removed from V and 2 bases from J, the gap between germline ends came to 18 bases. Germline assignment: CDR1 GTSNPN and CDR2 SVGIG (reference sequence). The CDR3 is 14 residues long. CDR3 sequence reads: CARTDQPLNTEAFF. For the CDR3, the DNA is TGTGCCCGGACGGATCAACCTTTAAACACTGAAGCTTTCTTT.

The rearrangement uses TRBV7-8 and TRBJ2-5; D remains ambiguous. Trimming removed 8 bases at V and 7 bases at J, with 8 bases between. Germline CDR1 SGHVS, CDR2 FQNEAQ. The CDR3 covers 10 residues. The CDR3 DNA reads TGTGCCAGCTCGTCTCGGACCCAGTACTTC. Protein product: CASSSRTQYF.

The J gene is TRBJ2-1, the V gene TRBV15; the match to TRBD2 covers 7 bases. The CDR3 is made up of 15 amino acids. Germline assignment: CDR1 LNHNV and CDR2 YYDKDF (reference sequence). V was clipped by 6 bases and J by 4 bases; unmatched bases: 9. This CDR3 reads CATSLSSGSYNEQFF. The CDR3 region has the DNA TGTGCCACCAGTTTGTCTAGCGGTTCATACAATGAGCAGTTCTTC. Together with reference TRBV15 and TRBJ2-1, the CDR3 gives the full variable domain: DAMVIQNPRYQVTQFGKPVTLSCSQTLNHNVMYWYQQKSSQAPKLLFHYYDKDFNNEADTPDNFQSRRPNTSFCFLDIRSPGLGDTAMYLCATSLSSGSYNEQFFGPGTRLTVL.

V and J are TRBV3-1 and TRBJ1-1; 8 bases align to TRBD1. The CDR3 sequence is 15 residues long. V was pared by 2 bases and J by 0 bases, with 2 bases of the junction left unmatched. Germline V CDR1 and CDR2: LGHDT, YNNKEL (reference sequence). The CDR3 DNA follows: TGTGCCAGCAGCCAATTGGACAGGGTGAACACTGAAGCTTTCTTT. It translates to CASSQLDRVNTEAFF.

V and J are TRBV12-5 and TRBJ1-2; D gene unclear. Trimming took off 1 base at V and 6 bases at J, with 6 bases between the two ends. This CDR3 spans 12 amino acids. Germline V CDR1 and CDR2: LGHNT, FRNRAP. CDR3 sequence: CASGLGKHGYTF. Written as DNA, the CDR3 is TGTGCTAGTGGTTTGGGAAAGCATGGCTACACCTTC.

The chain links TRBV29-1 to TRBJ2-3, with D tentatively TRBD2 (7 bases). Germline V gene sequence: CDR1 SQVTM, CDR2 ANQGSEA. The V and J ends lost 6 bases and 3 bases respectively, with 22 bases between them. CDR3 length equals 16 residues. The CDR3 bases are TGCAGCGTCCGACCCTTCGGGGGGCAGGGGACAGATACGCAGTATTTT. It encodes CSVRPFGGQGTDTQYF.

The V gene is TRBV5-1, the J gene TRBJ2-1; D ambiguous. The CDR3 extends over 12 amino acids. Trimming shortened V by 0 bases and J by 8 bases, and 6 bases separated the two germline ends. Germline V lookup: CDR1 SGHRS, CDR2 YFSETQ. CDR3 nucleotide sequence: TGCGCCAGCAGCTTGGAAGTGTATGAGCAGTTCTTC. Translated: CASSLEVYEQFF.

V is TRBV12-3 or TRBV12-4 and J is TRBJ2-1, with D uncertain. The V gene lost 5 bases and the J gene lost 10 bases, with 12 bases spanning the gap. The CDR3 covers 12 residues. The CDR3 coding sequence is TGTGCCAGCAGTCCCTCCCAGGAAGAGCAGTTCTTC. Translation: CASSPSQEEQFF.

The CDR3 DNA sequence: TGTGCCAGCAGCGTAGCGGCAGCAAATTCACCCCTCCACTTT. It codes for CASSVAAANSPLHF. V usage is TRBV9 and J usage is TRBJ1-6; D gene uncertain. The CDR3 loop spans 14 amino acids. Germline V gene data show CDR1 as SGDLS and CDR2 as YYNGEE. With 0 bases removed from V and 7 bases from J, the gap between germline ends came to 8 bases.

Only one count was recorded for this clonotype. This chain connects TRBV12-3 or TRBV12-4 to TRBJ1-5; D remains ambiguous. The CDR3 loop spans 12 amino acids. V lost 8 bases and J 7 bases, leaving 12 bases between the germline ends. The CDR3 sequence: CASGMGYQPQHF. DNA of the CDR3: TGTGCCAGCGGGATGGGGTACCAGCCCCAGCATTTT.

This chain uses TRBV20-1 with TRBJ2-7; 10 bases are shared with TRBD2. Trimming took 4 bases from V and 6 from J; bases not matched to a gene: 9. In germline, CDR1 is DFQATT, CDR2 SNEGSKA (reference sequence). This CDR3 region has 14 residues. CDR3 amino acids: CSAIESGRAGEQYF. The CDR3 DNA reads as TGCAGTGCTATCGAGAGCGGGAGGGCGGGCGAGCAGTACTTC.

V usage is TRBV12-3 or TRBV12-4 and J usage is TRBJ2-2; D uncertain. This CDR3 contains 12 residues. Deletions cut 5 bases from V and 6 bases from J, with 7 bases between. CDR3 residues: CASSRRPGELFF. For the CDR3, the DNA is TGTGCCAGCAGTCGACGCCCCGGGGAGCTGTTTTTT.

This chain joins TRBV9 and TRBJ2-7; no clear D. V lost 0 bases and J lost 0, with 7 bases in between. This CDR3 comprises 14 residues. Germline V gene sequence: CDR1 SGDLS, CDR2 YYNGEE. This CDR3 reads CASSVEWDSYEQYF. The CDR3 DNA is TGTGCCAGCAGCGTAGAGTGGGACTCCTACGAGCAGTACTTC.

The chain recombines TRBV7-9 with TRBJ2-7; 13 bases map to TRBD2. This CDR3 contains 14 residues. Germline CDR1 is SEHNR and CDR2 is FQNEAQ (reference sequence). V shed 5 bases, J shed 6 bases, and the junction held 4 bases outside the gene matches. CDR3 sequence (DNA): TGTGCCAGCAGCGCGGGACTAGCGGGACTCGAGCAGTACTTC. Translation gives CASSAGLAGLEQYF. Full variable domain (remainder filled in from reference TRBV7-9 and TRBJ2-7): DTGVSQNPRHKITKRGQNVTFRCDPISEHNRLYWYRQTLGQGPEFLTYFQNEAQLEKSRLLSDRFSAERPKGSFSTLEIQRTEQGDSAMYLCASSAGLAGLEQYFGPGTRLTVT.

This clonotype was seen more than once but under ten times. The chain uses TRBV6-2 or TRBV6-3 and TRBJ2-2; 8 nucleotides align to TRBD2. Germline assignment: CDR1 MNHEY and CDR2 SVGEGT. There are 15 residues in the CDR3. The V gene end was trimmed by 5 bases and the J gene end by 0 bases; junction bases not matched to a gene: 2. CDR3 nucleotides: TGTGCCAGCAGTCCGGGACTAGCGAACACCGGGGAGCTGTTTTTT. Encoded protein: CASSPGLANTGELFF.

The chain couples TRBV29-1 to TRBJ1-1; D not certain. CDR1 is SQVTM and CDR2 is ANQGSEA in the germline V gene. V lost 5 bases, J lost 1 base, and 11 bases lay in between. This CDR3 has 13 residues. In nucleotides, the CDR3 is TGCAGCGTTCGGACCTTTGCGAACACTGAAGCTTTCTTT. Translation: CSVRTFANTEAFF.